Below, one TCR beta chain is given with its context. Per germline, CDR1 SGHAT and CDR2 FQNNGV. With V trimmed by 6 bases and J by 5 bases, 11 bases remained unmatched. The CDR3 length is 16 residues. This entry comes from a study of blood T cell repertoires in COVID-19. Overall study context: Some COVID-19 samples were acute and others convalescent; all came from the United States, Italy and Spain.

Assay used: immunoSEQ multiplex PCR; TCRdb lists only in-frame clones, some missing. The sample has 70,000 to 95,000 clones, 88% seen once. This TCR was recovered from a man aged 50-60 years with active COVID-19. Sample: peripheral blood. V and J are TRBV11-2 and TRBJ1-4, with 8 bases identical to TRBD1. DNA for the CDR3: TGTGCCAGCAGTAAACTAGGGACAGGAAAAAATGAAAAACTGTTTTTT. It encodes CASSKLGTGKNEKLFF.